These 21 T cell receptor beta chains came from one sample sequenced in a study of CD8 T cells in Susac syndrome. Reverse transcription used roughly 0.45 to 1 ug RNA and random hexamers. A single record per CDR3 protein comes from TCRdb applying MiXCR to the immunoSEQ multiplex PCR reads. The data show 150,000 to 200,000 distinct CDR3 sequences, about 93% seen once. Sequencing input: CD4+ T cells from PBMCs. The source is a human donor in good health.

The gene calls are TRBV7-9 and TRBJ1-3, with D possibly matching TRBD1 (5 bases). Deletions cut 10 bases from V and 6 bases from J, with 22 bases between. CDR3 length equals 15 residues. The germline V gene encodes CDR1 SEHNR and CDR2 FQNEAQ (reference sequence). CDR3 DNA sequence: TGTGCCACTCCGGGACGGGCTCGGGCGACAAACACCATATATTTT. Amino acid sequence: CATPGRARATNTIYF.

The chain has TRBV25-1 and TRBJ2-5; the match to TRBD1 covers 7 bases. J was trimmed by 4 bases and V by 4 bases; bases with no gene match: 3. The CDR3 is 13 amino acids. Germline CDR1 reads MGHDK; CDR2 reads SYGVNS. CDR3 in amino acids: CASSGGGGETQYF. CDR3 DNA: TGTGCCAGCAGTGGAGGGGGCGGAGAGACCCAGTACTTC. Full variable domain (missing parts from reference TRBV25-1 and TRBJ2-5): EADIYQTPRYLVIGTGKKITLECSQTMGHDKMYWYQQDPGMELHLIHYSYGVNSTEKGDLSSESTVSRIRTEHFPLTLESARPSHTSQYLCASSGGGGETQYFGPGTRLLVL.

V and J are TRBV7-8 and TRBJ1-1; 11 bases agree with TRBD1. Germline CDR1 and CDR2: SGHVS and FQNEAQ. Germline trimming cut 6 bases from V and 3 bases from J; bases unmatched to any gene: 6. The length of the CDR3 is 15 residues. CDR3 region: CASSRDRGIDTEAFF. In nucleotides, the CDR3 is TGTGCCAGCAGTCGGGACAGGGGGATAGACACTGAAGCTTTCTTT.

The rearrangement joins TRBV15 to TRBJ1-4, with D hard to call. CDR3 length equals 15 residues. Germline CDR1 is LNHNV and CDR2 is YYDKDF (reference sequence). Trimming took 2 bases from V and 0 from J, leaving 7 bases between them. As DNA, the CDR3 is TGTGCCACCAGCAGAAACGGAGCAACTAATGAAAAACTGTTTTTT. As protein: CATSRNGATNEKLFF.

In this sample, this clonotype turned up once. This rearrangement joins TRBV4-2 to TRBJ1-6, with TRBD1 matching 7 bases. Germline V gives CDR1 LGHNA, CDR2 YNFKEQ. The CDR3 is 16 residues long. After removal of 0 bases from V and 7 bases from J, the junction contained 6 bases not matched to a gene. The CDR3 DNA reads as TGTGCCAGCAGCCAAGAGAGCGGGACAGTGAATTCACCCCTCCACTTT. This encodes CASSQESGTVNSPLHF.

The chain recombines TRBV4-2 with TRBJ1-1, with D tentatively TRBD1 (6 bases). CDR1 LGHNA and CDR2 YNFKEQ come from the germline V gene. Trimming pared 0 bases from V and 3 bases from J, leaving 11 bases between. This CDR3 is 15 amino acids long. The CDR3: CASSQDGGGDTEAFF. The CDR3 DNA reads as TGTGCCAGCAGCCAAGATGGAGGGGGGGACACTGAAGCTTTCTTT.

This sequence joins TRBV29-1 and TRBJ2-7, with a possible D match to TRBD2 (7 bases). The germline CDR1 and CDR2 sequences are SQVTM and ANQGSEA. V was shortened by 7 bases and J by 2 bases, with 15 bases between the two germline ends. The CDR3 runs 13 residues. The CDR3 bases are TGCAGCGCCGGGGGGCCGTCTACCTACGAGCAGTACTTC. Protein product: CSAGGPSTYEQYF.

This CDR3 is CASSLKWNEQFF. DNA of the CDR3: TGTGCCAGCAGCTTGAAGTGGAATGAGCAGTTCTTC. The chain links TRBV5-4 to TRBJ2-1, with D hard to call. Trimming shortened V by 1 base and J by 7 bases, and 6 bases separated the two germline ends. The CDR3 length is 12 residues. Per germline, CDR1 SGHNT and CDR2 YYREEE (reference sequence).

This chain connects TRBV19 to TRBJ2-1; 13 nucleotides match TRBD2. V gave up 3 bases and J gave up 7 bases; unmatched junction bases: 9. The CDR3 sequence is 17 residues long. CDR1 and CDR2 (germline): LNHDA, SQIVND (reference sequence). The CDR3 spells CASSINSGTSGVNEQFF. For the CDR3, the DNA is TGTGCCAGTAGTATCAATTCCGGGACTAGCGGGGTGAATGAGCAGTTCTTC.

The chain links TRBV6-2 or TRBV6-3 to TRBJ1-5, with 7 nucleotides matching TRBD1. The CDR3 length is 16 residues. Looked up from germline, CDR1 is MNHEY and CDR2 is SVGEGT. V trimming: 2 bases; J trimming: 2 bases; junction bases outside the gene matches: 6. CDR3 sequence (DNA): TGTGCCAGCAGTTACGAACGGCAGGGGGGCAATCAGCCCCAGCATTTT. Translated: CASSYERQGGNQPQHF.

The CDR3 protein is CASSSTGGGTGELFF. CDR3 nucleotide sequence: TGTGCCAGCAGTTCGACAGGGGGTGGCACCGGGGAGCTGTTTTTT. This chain connects TRBV12-3 or TRBV12-4 to TRBJ2-2; 9 positions agree with TRBD1. CDR3 length: 15 residues. V trimming: 4 bases; J trimming: 4 bases; junction bases outside the gene matches: 4.

This clonotype was found once. The rearrangement uses TRBV5-5 and TRBJ2-1; D is undetermined. CDR1 and CDR2 from the germline V gene are SGHKS and YYEKEE (reference sequence). The CDR3 runs 12 residues. V lost 0 bases to trimming and J lost 7 bases, with 5 bases between them. In DNA form, the CDR3 reads TGTGCCAGCAGCTTGGCCCGGAATGAGCAGTTCTTC. Amino acids: CASSLARNEQFF.

The chain carries TRBV11-1 and TRBJ1-2; weak D call: TRBD1 (5 bases). Germline CDR1 is SGHAT and CDR2 is FQDESV (reference sequence). Trimming shortened V by 2 bases and J by 10 bases, and 23 bases separated the two germline ends. The CDR3 is 16 residues long. CDR3 coding DNA: TGTGCCAGCAGCTTATCTTGGGGGGTTAACCCCAAGGACTACACCTTC. Protein: CASSLSWGVNPKDYTF.

V usage is TRBV4-2 and J usage is TRBJ1-2; no clear D gene. Germline CDR1 LGHNA, CDR2 YNFKEQ. Trimming removed 0 bases from V and 8 bases from J, with 13 bases in between. This CDR3 has 14 amino acids. The CDR3 sequence is CASSQEAGERGYTF. The CDR3 region has the DNA TGTGCCAGCAGCCAAGAAGCGGGCGAGCGGGGCTACACCTTC.

J is TRBJ2-1 and V is TRBV5-1; 10 bases fit TRBD2. Germline CDR1 reads SGHRS; CDR2 reads YFSETQ. Losses at the gene ends were 2 bases for V and 4 bases for J; bases not matched to a gene: 3. This CDR3 has 15 amino acids. CDR3 amino acids: CASSLTSGAYNEQFF. The CDR3 DNA follows: TGCGCCAGCAGCTTAACTAGCGGGGCGTACAATGAGCAGTTCTTC.

In DNA form, the CDR3 reads TGCAGCGTGGTTGGACAGGGTGGGGGCACTGAAGCTTTCTTT. Encoded protein: CSVVGQGGGTEAFF. V gene TRBV29-1 combines with J gene TRBJ1-1; 8 bases agree with TRBD1. The V segment lost 6 bases and the J segment 4 bases; nucleotides outside the gene matches: 10. The CDR3 runs 14 residues. CDR1 and CDR2 (germline): SQVTM, ANQGSEA. The variable domain in full, completed from reference TRBV29-1 and TRBJ1-1, reads SAVISQKPSRDICQRGTSLTIQCQVDSQVTMMFWYRQQPGQSLTLIATANQGSEATYESGFVIDKFPISRPNLTFSTLTVSNMSPEDSSIYLCSVVGQGGGTEAFFGQGTRLTVV.

In its sample, this clonotype was seen a few times. The chain uses TRBV18 and TRBJ2-3; D is ambiguous. V was pared by 9 bases and J by 0 bases, with 10 bases between. The CDR3 contains 13 residues. Germline-derived CDR1 and CDR2 are KGHSH and LQKENI. The CDR3: CASSPPSTDTQYF. The DNA of the CDR3 is TGTGCCAGTAGTCCCCCGAGCACAGATACGCAGTATTTT.

The CDR3 sequence: CASTTSGGDTQYF. For the CDR3, the DNA is TGTGCCAGTACCACATCAGGAGGGGATACGCAGTATTTT. The chain links TRBV19 to TRBJ2-3, with D perhaps matching TRBD2 (6 bases). Trimming stripped 7 bases from V and 6 bases from J, with 14 bases between. There are 13 residues in the CDR3. CDR1 is LNHDA and CDR2 is SQIVND in the germline V gene (reference sequence).

The genes are TRBV5-1 and TRBJ2-7; TRBD2 aligns across 8 bases. Germline CDR1 reads SGHRS; CDR2 reads YFSETQ. J gave up 6 bases and V 0 bases, and 8 bases lay outside the gene matches. CDR3 length equals 15 residues. DNA of the CDR3: TGCGCCAGCAGCTTGGCCTTAGCGGGGAAAGTCGAGCAGTACTTC. It encodes CASSLALAGKVEQYF.

This sequence joins TRBV18 and TRBJ1-1; D is undetermined. Trimming removed 3 bases at V and 2 bases at J, with 13 bases between. The CDR3 runs to 15 residues. Looked up from germline, CDR1 is KGHSH and CDR2 is LQKENI. The CDR3 coding sequence is TGTGCCAGCTCACCGCTCGTACTGGGAAACACTGAAGCTTTCTTT. This encodes CASSPLVLGNTEAFF.

The chain has TRBV3-1 and TRBJ1-1, with D unclear. Germline V gives CDR1 LGHDT, CDR2 YNNKEL (reference sequence). Trimming took 4 bases from V and 4 from J, leaving 13 bases between them. CDR3 length: 14 amino acids. The CDR3, as DNA: TGTGCCAGCAGCCCTACCGACATGGGCACTGAAGCTTTCTTT. It translates to CASSPTDMGTEAFF.